This section outlines one T cell receptor beta chain sequence together with its context. The specificity of this receptor is unknown. The sequencer listed for this sample is NextSeq 550. The Human TCR Profiling Kit (MiLaboratory) was used to prepare UMI-labeled 5' RACE TRB cDNA libraries. The full amount of extracted RNA was used for cDNA synthesis, and the full amount of resulting cDNA was used for PCR amplification. Libraries were prepared in parallel with an identical number of PCR cycles. Per the source publication's procedure: With a minimum of two reads required per UMI, MIGEC and MiXCR pulled out about 50,000 +/- 10,000 unique UMI-labeled TRB cDNA molecules from each library. An average of roughly 40,000 +/- 10,000 functional in-frame TRB CDR3 nucleotide clonotypes without stop codons was found per library. After each sample was downsampled to 5000 UMI-labeled TRB molecules, VDJtools was used to calculate diversity metrics such as normalized Shannon-Wiener and Chao1. Clonotype-size-weighted physicochemical properties of the central five CDR3 residues (interaction energy, strength, volume and Kidera factor 4) were computed in VDJtools. After the reads were reprocessed by TCRdb, one entry was made per CDR3 protein sequence, with no DNA. It is TCRdb's table, rather than the study itself, that gives the V and J calls and clone size. For this sample, the table gives approximately 65,000 distinct CDR3 sequences. Approximately 0.71% of the sample lies in the top ten.

Each CD8+ T cell subset was flow-sorted in triplicate, and 300,000 cells per subset were placed directly into RLT lysis buffer. Naive CD8+ T cells were defined stringently as CD45RO-CCR7+CD27+CD95- to exclude memory contaminants. Standard density gradient centrifugation was used to isolate peripheral blood mononuclear cells from buffy coats. A FACSAria III was used to flow-sort naive CD8+ T cells into CXCR3-negative and CXCR3-positive populations. Total RNA was extracted from sorted cells with an RNeasy Mini Kit. The data originate from a study of CXCR3-negative and CXCR3-positive naive CD8 T cells (dated by TCRdb to between 2018 and 2021). Turning to the overall study: In total, about 140 million TRB reads were obtained, or roughly 1.5 +/- 0.3 million reads per library. Data from 11 donors, pooled across two independent experiments, went into the diversity and physicochemical repertoire analyses. TRBV-TRBJ cluster analysis included naive subsets from several donors and memory cells from 3 donors.

Paper-wide results and their limitations: Freshly isolated PBMCs were used for most assays because CXCR3 expression partially decreased after cryopreservation. Naive CXCR3-negative and CXCR3-positive cells from the same donor showed similar TRBV-TRBJ usage, whereas memory cells showed distinct patterns. Compared with CXCR3-negative naive cells, CXCR3-positive naive cells had TRB CDR3s with higher hydrophobicity (lower Kidera factor 4), lower energy, and higher strength and volume indices. Surface CD5, linked to self-reactivity in mice, was comparable between naive subsets; TCR interaction strength was therefore also inferred from TRB CDR3 physicochemical properties. Comparably high repertoire diversity was found in both naive subsets, whereas much lower repertoire diversity was found in memory CD8+ T cells.

Taken from the germline V gene (reference sequence), the CDR1 and CDR2 loops are LNHDA and SQIVND. The CDR3 covers 12 residues, taking in both the cysteine and the phenylalanine. No coding sequence is recorded. The rearrangement combines TRBV19 with TRBJ1-1; no DNA is available, so the TRBD1 call from TCRdb remains unchecked. Material: naive CXCR3+ CD8+ T cells from blood. In the paper's terms, the cell subset or site label means: CD45RO-CCR7+CD27+CD95- naive CD8+ T cells expressing CXCR3 (TNR3+). The sequence came from a human donor in good health. Some clones in this sample may be carry-over from other donors' samples. The CDR3 protein: CASSMARLEAFF.